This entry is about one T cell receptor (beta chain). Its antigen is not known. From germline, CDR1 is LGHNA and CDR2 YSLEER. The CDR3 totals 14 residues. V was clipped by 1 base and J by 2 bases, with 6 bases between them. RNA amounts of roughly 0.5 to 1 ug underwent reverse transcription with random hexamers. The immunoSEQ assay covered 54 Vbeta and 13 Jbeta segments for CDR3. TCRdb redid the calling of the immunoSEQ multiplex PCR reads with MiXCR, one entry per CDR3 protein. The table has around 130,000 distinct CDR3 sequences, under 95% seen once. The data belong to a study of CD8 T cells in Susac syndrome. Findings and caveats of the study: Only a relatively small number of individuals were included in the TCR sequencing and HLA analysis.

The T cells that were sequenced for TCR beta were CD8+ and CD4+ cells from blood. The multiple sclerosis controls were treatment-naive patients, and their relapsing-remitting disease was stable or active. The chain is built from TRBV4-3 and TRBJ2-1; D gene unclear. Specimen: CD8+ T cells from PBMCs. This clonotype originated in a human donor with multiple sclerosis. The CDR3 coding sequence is TGCGCCAGCAGCCAAGGTGGGACCTACAATGAGCAGTTCTTC. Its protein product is CASSQGGTYNEQFF.